The T cell receptor beta chain described here comes from a study of regulatory T cells in long-lasting Graves disease (dated by TCRdb to the early 2020s). Concerning the study at large: Patients with newly diagnosed Graves' disease had been on antithyroid drugs for under 3 months. Patients with persistent Graves' disease were compared with patients with newly diagnosed Graves' disease using TCR sequencing and RNA sequencing of peripheral blood. The study was conducted in China and was registered as a clinical trial. TCR sequencing covered 13 persistent and some 20 newly diagnosed Graves' disease patients, some 33 samples in total.

The library was prepared using multiplex PCR. The instrument was an Illumina HiSeq 4000. iRepertoire HTBI primers and Arm-PCR amplification of CDR3 regions were used to construct TCR beta libraries. Gel purification was performed on PCR products prior to sequencing. For the original study's pipeline: Across samples, some 62 TRBV and over 11 TRBJ segments were identified and used for gene usage analysis of CDR3 amino acid clonotypes. Filtered high-quality paired reads were merged into contigs using COPE and FqMerger. BLAST was used to align contigs to IMGT TRBV, TRBD and TRBJ reference genes, with CDR3 defined following IMGT. Any clonotype with a frequency above 0.1% was counted as a highly expanded clone. Repertoire diversity was measured by Shannon entropy, and V-J evenness by the Gini coefficient. A clonotype found in more than one individual was treated as public. Through fastp at Q25 and MiXCR, TCRdb rebuilt clones from the public reads, retaining in-frame beta chains. Duplicate CDR3 protein sequences are folded into a single record with the most common DNA and genes. These V and J calls rely on TCRdb rather than the paper's analysis. The sample table shows approximately 560,000 distinct CDR3 sequences, and approximately 16% are seen once. 12% of the sample belongs to the ten largest clones.

The time point label on this specimen signifies: newly diagnosed GD, antithyroid drugs for less than 3 months. RNA was extracted from PBMCs in TRIzol for both TCR sequencing and RNA sequencing. The diagnosis of Graves' disease was made according to American Thyroid Association guidelines. Patients for the study were recruited at an endocrinology department in Xi'an, China. Each patient gave 7.5 to 10 milliliters of peripheral blood, collected in an EDTA anticoagulant tube. Ficoll Paque Plus density gradient separation was used to isolate PBMCs, and no further T cell sorting was done. RNA quality was checked with an Agilent 2100 Bioanalyzer and agarose gel, and concentration with a NanoDrop 2000. This clonotype was seen only a few times. The specificity of this receptor is unknown. Nothing much larger sits one base from this clone, and base qualities are not available. The paper's findings and limits, for the study overall: Persistent Graves' disease patients showed lower TCR Shannon entropy and fewer highly expanded clones than newly diagnosed patients, suggesting clonal expansion. Preferential use of TRBV28, TRBJ1-2 and TRBJ2-5 was observed in persistent disease, whereas TRBV20-1 and TRBJ2-1 were favored in newly diagnosed disease. Only peripheral blood was studied, because thyroid tissue, the primary lesion, was inaccessible. Sequencing and analysis were limited to the TCR beta chain. As a limitation, the authors acknowledged that the small sample size may reduce accuracy. A larger number of public clonotypes was shared among persistent patients (more than 2,500) than among newly diagnosed patients (around 880).

Taken from cysteine to phenylalanine, the CDR3 has 16 residues. Just CDR3 DNA is preserved here, 48 bases in frame from base 1. In the germline V gene, CDR1 corresponds to MGHRA and CDR2 to YSYEKL. V lost 3 bases and J lost 5 bases; the stretch between them is 14 bases long. Another study also made use of these data, one on T cells in Graves' hyperthyroidism and ophthalmopathy. Per the second study: Graves' hyperthyroidism was defined as stable when no progression to ophthalmopathy occurred over 18 months of follow-up. Hyperthyroidism patients were newly diagnosed, had a disease duration of under 2 months, and were aged 18 to 65 years. Any patient with an uncontrolled infection, another autoimmune disease, pregnancy or lactation was excluded. Diagnoses were established on the basis of clinical symptoms, serum thyroxine and TRAb, thyroid ultrasound, and orbital computed tomography. The TCR CDR3 was subjected to a first round of RT-PCR using the HTBI primer set and the Qiagen OneStep RT-PCR kit. Most expanded thyroid clonotypes (frequency above 0.001) were also detected in blood, suggesting blood repertoires may reflect thyroid immune responses. A 13 V-J signature model separated ophthalmopathy from stable hyperthyroidism, with approximately 87% sensitivity and roughly 82% specificity in cross-validation and 80%/75% in testing. In validation, progression to ophthalmopathy was predicted by the model with around 70% sensitivity and 72% to 85% specificity, a median of about 6.4 months before onset. To identify TCR V-J signatures that set the groups apart, the researchers used a discovery cohort of approximately 98 patients, made up of 40 to 45 with Graves' ophthalmopathy and about 60 with stable Graves' hyperthyroidism. Prospective prediction of ophthalmopathy was tested in an independent validation cohort consisting of 18 to 20 hyperthyroidism patients and over 15 patients who later progressed to ophthalmopathy. For training and testing, the approximately 97 patients in the discovery cohort were randomly divided in a 7:3 ratio. In roughly six Graves' hyperthyroidism patients, the study also compared T-cell repertoires from thyroid tissue with T-cell repertoires from blood. Following sampling, methimazole starting at 30 mg daily was given to hyperthyroidism patients, and high-dose intravenous methylprednisolone was given to ophthalmopathy patients. The libraries were constructed in a second round of multiplex PCR and then size-selected and purified. The libraries were sequenced on an Illumina HiSeq2000 using paired-end 100 bp reads. Raw data were processed with SOAPnuke, discarding reads with adapters, uncalled bases, mean Phred below 15, or no exact constant-primer or identifier match. COPE v1.2.5 was used to merge high-quality paired reads, and clonotypes were defined as unique nucleotide sequences. MiTCR v1.1 was used to align clonotypes to the IMGT TRBV, TRBD and TRBJ reference segments. Only V-J combinations with frequency above 0.0001, covering 99.2% of repertoires, were analysed. The TCS score was defined as F50 (clonal expansion) divided by E x V (chaos), with BLOSUM62-based TCRdist calculated between CDR3 peptides within each V-J. Welch's t-statistics and random forest reduced around 510 V-J features to 10 to 15, which were used in a naive Bayes classifier (R e1071). Sample size was not statistically predetermined, and investigators were not blinded to group allocation. According to the paper, TCR Vbeta CDR3 sequencing was carried out on 135 peripheral blood samples, which came from 40 to 45 ophthalmopathy, approximately 78 hyperthyroidism and some 17 progressor patients.

This sample comprised peripheral blood mononuclear cells (PBMCs), obtained at new diagnosis, from a patient treated with antithyroid drugs. The source of this sequence is a man aged 18 to 29 with Graves disease. Donor details come from another sample of the same person, matched by shared clones. The chain uses TRBV4-1 and TRBJ1-6; TRBD1 is possibly the D segment (5 matching bases). The CDR3 protein is CASSQPLRGDNSPLHF. The bases are TGCGCCAGCAGCCAGCCCTTGAGGGGAGATAATTCACCCCTCCACTTT.